The 27 T cell receptor beta chains reported below all come from one sample, sequenced in a study of molecular identifiers for immune sequencing clone quantification. TCRdb redid the calling of the PCR reads with MiXCR, one entry per CDR3 protein. The repertoire includes about 86,000 distinct CDR3 sequences, around 25% of them detected once, and approximately 0.78% sits in the top ten. Sequencing used naive CD8+ T cells from blood, with Jurkat cell RNA spiked in. Sample subset: FACS-sorted CD8+CD4-CCR7+CD45RA+ naive T cells. All receptors come from a human donor in good health. Some libraries in this study had Jurkat cell RNA spiked in.

This clonotype was counted only a few times. The genes are TRBV3-1 and TRBJ2-5; 8 nucleotides match TRBD2. With 4 bases clipped from V and 0 bases from J, the junction kept 13 bases outside the gene matches. The germline CDR1 and CDR2 sequences are LGHDT and YNNKEL (reference sequence). The CDR3 runs 18 residues. Here the CDR3 reads CASSPTGGSGAYQETQYF. For the CDR3, the DNA is TGTGCCAGCAGCCCTACCGGAGGTAGCGGGGCGTACCAAGAGACCCAGTACTTC.

This clonotype was found a few times. The chain has TRBV27 and TRBJ2-1; D is unclear. CDR1 and CDR2 from the germline V gene are MNHEY and SMNVEV (reference sequence). The CDR3 sequence is 14 residues long. The germline V and J ends were trimmed by 5 bases and 9 bases, with 17 bases remaining between them. The CDR3 DNA follows: TGTGCCAGCAGTGATTCGTGGGGTTCAACTGAGCAGTTCTTC. This codes for CASSDSWGSTEQFF.

This clonotype occurred many times. V is TRBV7-2 and J is TRBJ2-7; D gene uncertain. Trimming cost V 5 bases and J 3 bases, with 11 bases left between them. Per germline, CDR1 SGHTA and CDR2 FQGNSA. This CDR3 has 13 amino acids. CDR3 nucleotides: TGTGCCAGCAGCCCCGTACCGATCTACGAGCAGTACTTC. Translated: CASSPVPIYEQYF. The full variable domain, rest sourced from reference TRBV7-2 and TRBJ2-7, is GAGVSQSPSNKVTEKGKDVELRCDPISGHTALYWYRQSLGQGLEFLIYFQGNSAPDKSGLPSDRFSAERTGGSVSTLTIQRTQQEDSAVYLCASSPVPIYEQYFGPGTRLTVT.

This clonotype was counted many times. V is TRBV20-1 and J is TRBJ2-5; 7 bases align to TRBD1. CDR1 and CDR2 from the germline V gene are DFQATT and SNEGSKA (reference sequence). The CDR3 extends over 15 amino acids. Losses at the gene ends were 1 base for V and 3 bases for J; bases not matched to a gene: 8. The CDR3 nucleotides read TGCAGTGCTAGAGCCAAGGACAGGAATAAAGAGACCCAGTACTTC. This gives the protein CSARAKDRNKETQYF.

This clonotype was detected many times. The chain joins TRBV5-4 to TRBJ1-4, with no clear D. The CDR3 is 14 residues long. Germline CDR1 and CDR2: SGHNT and YYREEE (reference sequence). With 0 bases removed from V and 6 bases from J, the gap between germline ends came to 9 bases. In DNA form, the CDR3 reads TGTGCCAGCAGCTTGGGGGGTGAAGATGAAAAACTGTTTTTT. Translated, it gives CASSLGGEDEKLFF.

In this sample, this clonotype turned up many times. This sequence joins TRBV6-6 and TRBJ1-5; D is uncertain. The CDR3 sequence is 14 residues long. Trimming removed 1 base from V and 5 bases from J, with 9 bases in between. Germline CDR1 and CDR2: MNHNY and SVGAGI (reference sequence). The CDR3 loop reads CASSYLGPDQPQHF. CDR3 in DNA: TGTGCCAGCAGTTACTTAGGACCCGATCAGCCCCAGCATTTT.

Turning to this clonotype: A much larger clone lies one base from this, so it may be a read error. This rearrangement joins TRBV6-5 to TRBJ2-7, with D tentatively TRBD2 (6 bases). Germline CDR1 and CDR2: MNHEY and SVGAGI. V gave up 6 bases and J gave up 3 bases, with 15 bases separating them. CDR3 length: 14 residues. The CDR3 sequence is CASRFSGEFYEQYF. The CDR3 DNA follows: TGTGCCAGCAGGTTCTCGGGGGAGTTCTACGAGCAGTACTTC.

J is TRBJ1-2 and V is TRBV4-3; D remains ambiguous. The CDR3 runs to 15 residues. The germline gives CDR1 LGHNA, CDR2 YSLEER. Deletions cut 2 bases from V and 1 base from J, with 11 bases between. Here the CDR3 DNA reads TGCGCCAGCAGCCAAAGCCCCCCTCTTAACTATGGCTACACCTTC. This gives the protein CASSQSPPLNYGYTF.

This clonotype was counted many times. The rearrangement uses TRBV2 and TRBJ2-7; TRBD2 aligns across 13 bases. In germline, CDR1 is SNHLY, CDR2 FYNNEI. This CDR3 has 14 residues. Trimming took 6 bases from V and 2 from J; bases not matched to a gene: 1. The CDR3 nucleotides are TGTGCCAGCAGACTAGCGGGGGGGCCCTACGAGCAGTACTTC. Amino acid sequence: CASRLAGGPYEQYF. Variable domain in full (rest from reference TRBV2 and TRBJ2-7): EPEVTQTPSHQVTQMGQEVILRCVPISNHLYFYWYRQILGQKVEFLVSFYNNEISEKSEIFDDQFSVERPDGSNFTLKIRSTKLEDSAMYFCASRLAGGPYEQYFGPGTRLTVT.

Comments on this clonotype: It may be a read error: a sequence one base away is much more abundant. J is TRBJ2-3 and V is TRBV27, with no clear D. CDR1 and CDR2 (germline): MNHEY, SMNVEV (reference sequence). The length of the CDR3 is 14 residues. Trimming pared 4 bases from V and 2 bases from J, leaving 10 bases between. CDR3 in amino acids: CASSSRKSTDTQYF. Written as DNA, the CDR3 is TGTGCCAGCAGTTCCAGAAAGTCCACAGATACGCAGTATTTT.

Many counts were recorded for this clonotype. J is TRBJ2-3 and V is TRBV7-6, with D possibly TRBD1 on 5 matching bases. The CDR3 has 15 amino acids. In germline, CDR1 is SGHVS, CDR2 FNYEAQ. Deletions cut 1 base from V and 0 bases from J, with 8 bases between. CDR3 residues: CASSLGQSSTDTQYF. For the CDR3, the DNA is TGTGCCAGCAGCTTAGGACAGAGTAGCACAGATACGCAGTATTTT.

The chain links TRBV19 to TRBJ1-4; D gene ambiguous. CDR1 and CDR2 (germline): LNHDA, SQIVND (reference sequence). The CDR3 contains 16 residues. The V gene lost 3 bases and the J gene lost 6 bases, with 17 bases spanning the gap. The CDR3: CASSMATVYNHEKLFF. The DNA of the CDR3 is TGTGCCAGTAGTATGGCAACAGTCTATAACCATGAAAAACTGTTTTTT.

Many counts were recorded for this clonotype. The chain uses TRBV6-5 and TRBJ2-3; D not resolved. V was clipped by 7 bases and J by 2 bases, with 13 bases between them. From germline, CDR1 is MNHEY and CDR2 SVGAGI. The CDR3 is 14 residues long. The CDR3 DNA reads as TGTGCCAGCACACCAGCATACTACACAGATACGCAGTATTTT. Its translation is CASTPAYYTDTQYF.

This clonotype was picked up many times. The genes are TRBV7-2 and TRBJ2-7; 7 bases are shared with TRBD1. The CDR3 runs 13 residues. V lost 6 bases, J lost 7 bases, and 9 bases stayed unmatched. Germline CDR1 and CDR2: SGHTA and FQGNSA. The CDR3 sequence: CASRQGWSQEQYF. The DNA for the CDR3 is TGTGCCAGCAGACAGGGGTGGTCTCAGGAGCAGTACTTC.

This clonotype appeared a few times. The chain couples TRBV9 to TRBJ2-5, with D maybe TRBD1 (5 bases). The V and J ends lost 4 bases and 2 bases respectively, with 15 bases between them. CDR3 length: 15 amino acids. Germline values: CDR1 SGDLS, CDR2 YYNGEE. Here the CDR3 reads CASSSRDSEQETQYF. The CDR3 DNA is TGTGCCAGCAGCTCTCGAGACAGCGAACAAGAGACCCAGTACTTC. The full variable domain, its missing parts supplied by reference TRBV9 and TRBJ2-5, is DSGVTQTPKHLITATGQRVTLRCSPRSGDLSVYWYQQSLDQGLQFLIQYYNGEERAKGNILERFSAQQFPDLHSELNLSSLELGDSALYFCASSSRDSEQETQYFGPGTRLLVL.

Points on this clonotype: A single base separates this from a much larger clone, so it may be a read error. The chain uses TRBV12-3 or TRBV12-4 and TRBJ2-1; unclear D gene. With 1 base removed from V and 10 bases from J, the gap between germline ends came to 11 bases. This CDR3 spans 13 amino acids. CDR3 protein: CASSLGQAGEQFF. The CDR3 DNA sequence: TGTGCCAGCAGTTTAGGTCAGGCTGGGGAGCAGTTCTTC.

Here the CDR3 reads CASSQERDTYEQYF. The CDR3 DNA sequence: TGCGCCAGCAGCCAAGAGAGGGATACCTACGAGCAGTACTTC. The gene calls are TRBV4-3 and TRBJ2-7; D is possibly TRBD2 (5 bases). The CDR3 totals 14 residues. CDR1 is LGHNA and CDR2 is YSLEER in the germline V gene. The V gene lost 0 bases and the J gene lost 2 bases, with 8 bases spanning the gap.

The rearrangement uses TRBV7-9 and TRBJ2-5, with a weak D call TRBD1 (6 bases). Trimming stripped 5 bases from V and 1 base from J, with 11 bases between. The CDR3 extends over 14 amino acids. Germline V gives CDR1 SEHNR, CDR2 FQNEAQ (reference sequence). The CDR3 nucleotides read TGTGCCAGCAGCCCACAGGGTAGCCAAGAGACCCAGTACTTC. This translates into CASSPQGSQETQYF.

This clonotype was seen many times. The chain couples TRBV4-3 to TRBJ1-1; 8 nucleotides line up with TRBD1. This CDR3 is 14 amino acids long. The V and J ends lost 1 base and 4 bases, in that order; junction bases with no gene match: 2. Germline lookup yields CDR1 LGHNA and CDR2 YSLEER. The CDR3 protein is CASSQVDRGTEAFF. The DNA of the CDR3 is TGCGCCAGCAGCCAAGTAGACAGGGGCACTGAAGCTTTCTTT.

Points on this clonotype: It may be a read error: a sequence one base away is much more abundant. CDR3 sequence: CASGETNKIDTQYF. Written as DNA, the CDR3 is TGTGCCAGCGGTGAGACGAATAAAATAGATACGCAGTATTTT. The J gene is TRBJ2-3, the V gene TRBV2; D not certain. CDR1 is SNHLY, CDR2 FYNNEI, per germline. This CDR3 spans 14 amino acids.

The chain recombines TRBV7-8 with TRBJ2-1; a possible D gene is TRBD1 (6 bases). Germline CDR1 reads SGHVS; CDR2 reads FQNEAQ. This CDR3 is 15 amino acids long. V shed 6 bases and J shed 3 bases, with 15 bases lying between them. The CDR3 region is CASRGHLTIYNEQFF. Written as DNA, the CDR3 is TGTGCCAGCAGGGGACACCTCACAATCTACAATGAGCAGTTCTTC.

This chain links TRBV3-1 with TRBJ1-1, with TRBD1 as a possible D gene (6 bases). The germline V gene encodes CDR1 LGHDT and CDR2 YNNKEL (reference sequence). The CDR3 is 14 amino acids. The germline V and J ends were trimmed by 3 bases and 1 base, with 9 bases remaining between them. The CDR3 coding sequence is TGTGCCAGCAGCCAGCGGACAGCGAACACTGAAGCTTTCTTT. Translated, it gives CASSQRTANTEAFF.

This clonotype was seen at least ten times. The J gene is TRBJ1-2, the V gene TRBV6-5; D ambiguous. CDR3 length: 13 residues. Per the germline V gene, CDR1 is MNHEY and CDR2 is SVGAGI. The ends were cut back, 0 bases at V and 3 bases at J, with 5 bases in the middle. CDR3 protein: CASSYSPDYGYTF. In DNA form, the CDR3 reads TGTGCCAGCAGTTACTCCCCGGACTATGGCTACACCTTC.

About this clonotype: This may be a read error, as it is one base from a much larger clone. The rearrangement joins TRBV7-9 to TRBJ2-4; D may be TRBD2 (5 bases). The CDR3 runs 16 residues. Looked up from germline, CDR1 is SEHNR and CDR2 is FQNEAQ (reference sequence). The CDR3 DNA follows: TGTGCCAGCAGCCCGACGGACCCCCTAGCCAAAAACATTCGGTACTTC. This gives the protein CASSPTDPLAKNIRYF. Complete variable domain (other parts from reference TRBV7-9 and TRBJ2-4): DTGVSQNPRHKITKRGQNVTFRCDPISEHNRLYWYRQTLGQGPEFLTYFQNEAQLEKSRLLSDRFSAERPKGSFSTLEIQRTEQGDSAMYLCASSPTDPLAKNIRYFGAGTRLSVL.

The chain has TRBV19 and TRBJ2-2, with D maybe TRBD1 (7 bases). The CDR3 is 14 amino acids. In germline, CDR1 is LNHDA, CDR2 SQIVND (reference sequence). Between the trimmed V and J ends, which lost 4 bases and 6 bases, there was a span of 12 bases. In DNA form, the CDR3 reads TGTGCCAGTAGTACCCAGGGGGGACCCGGGGAGCTGTTTTTT. Protein: CASSTQGGPGELFF.

Ten or more counts support this clonotype. The chain couples TRBV7-2 to TRBJ2-1; tentative D call: TRBD1 (5 bases). The germline V gene encodes CDR1 SGHTA and CDR2 FQGNSA. The CDR3 totals 14 residues. V lost 1 base, J lost 6 bases, and 10 bases lay in between. The DNA for the CDR3 is TGTGCCAGCAGCTTAGGGGGCCCAGGCAATGAGCAGTTCTTC. It is translated as CASSLGGPGNEQFF.

This clonotype was found many times. The V call is TRBV28, the J call TRBJ1-5; 8 nucleotides align to TRBD1. After removal of 3 bases from V and 5 bases from J, the junction contained 3 bases not matched to a gene. The length of the CDR3 is 14 residues. The V gene's germline CDR1 is MDHEN and CDR2 SYDVKM. For the CDR3, the DNA is TGTGCCAGCAGTTTCAGGGGGCGAGATCAGCCCCAGCATTTT. This codes for CASSFRGRDQPQHF.